This T cell receptor (beta chain) was sequenced for a study of technical replicates of blood from several donors. In germline, CDR1 is MGHRA, CDR2 YSYEKL. The CDR3 covers 14 residues. V shed 5 bases, J shed 8 bases, and the junction held 8 bases outside the gene matches. Here immunoSEQ multiplex PCR was the method, and the copy in TCRdb shows in-frame clones only, minus some. The sample lists 50,000 to 60,000 clones; 90% to 95% were seen once. The receptor was isolated from a human donor in good health. Some clones in this sample may be carry-over from other donors' samples. The specimen was PBMCs. The rearrangement uses TRBV4-1 and TRBJ2-1, with TRBD1 matching 8 bases. CDR3 DNA: TGCGCCAGCAGCGAATGGACAGGGTTCGATGAGCAGTTCTTC. Its translation: CASSEWTGFDEQFF.